Sequencing of this T cell receptor (beta chain) was carried out in a study of blood T cell repertoires in COVID-19. Assay used: immunoSEQ multiplex PCR; TCRdb lists only in-frame clones, some missing. The repertoire consists of around 190,000 clones, with more than 70% occurring once and the leading ten covering 6.5% to 9%. The sample was peripheral blood. The clonotype comes from a woman aged 60-70 years with acute or convalescent COVID-19.

The CDR3 region has the DNA TGTGCCAGCAGTTTAGACAGACAGAATCAGCCCCAGCATTTT. Encoded protein: CASSLDRQNQPQHF. The V and J genes are TRBV28 and TRBJ1-5, with D possibly matching TRBD1 (5 bases). V dropped 2 bases and J dropped 4 bases, with 9 bases sitting between them. The germline V gene has CDR1 MDHEN and CDR2 SYDVKM. The CDR3 loop spans 14 amino acids.